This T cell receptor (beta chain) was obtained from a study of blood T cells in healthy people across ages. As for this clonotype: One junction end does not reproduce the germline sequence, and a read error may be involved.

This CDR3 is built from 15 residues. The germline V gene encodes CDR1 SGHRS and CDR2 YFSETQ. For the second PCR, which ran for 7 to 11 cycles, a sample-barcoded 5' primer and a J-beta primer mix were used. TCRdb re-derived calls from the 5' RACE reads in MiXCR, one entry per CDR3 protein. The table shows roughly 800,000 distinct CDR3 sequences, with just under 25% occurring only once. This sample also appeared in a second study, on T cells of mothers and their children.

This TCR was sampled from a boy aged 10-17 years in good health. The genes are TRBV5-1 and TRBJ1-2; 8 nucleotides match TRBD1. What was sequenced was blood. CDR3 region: CASGLGGQGPYGYTF. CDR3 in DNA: TGCGCCAGCGGCTTGGGTGGACAGGGTCCATATGGCTACACCTTC.